This paragraph covers one T cell receptor beta chain sequence. Its antigen is still unknown. It has no much larger one-base neighbor in the sample; base qualities were not kept. Interpreted using the paper, the time point label stands for: baseline before oral tofacitinib. Lesional scalp punch biopsies and peripheral blood were obtained from alopecia areata patients. After PBMCs were isolated by density centrifugation and stained for CD3, CD4 and CD8, a FACSAria was used to sort CD4+ and CD8+ T cells. V was cut back by 0 bases and J by 2 bases, leaving a gap of 8 bases between them. The CDR3 numbers 14 residues from cysteine through phenylalanine. Only the CDR3 region is kept as DNA, spanning 42 bases read in frame from base 1. CDR1 SGHNT and CDR2 YYREEE are derived from the germline V gene (reference sequence). The data derive from a study of CD8+ T cells in alopecia areata (dated by TCRdb to the late 2010s). Describing the broader study: Treated patients were enrolled in an open-label pilot trial of oral tofacitinib, 5 to 10 mg twice daily, for moderate-to-severe alopecia areata. In humans, TCRbeta sequencing was performed on scalp tissue and on sorted CD4+ and CD8+ peripheral blood T cells from healthy controls and from patients with patchy or totalis/universalis alopecia areata. Patients on tofacitinib were biopsied at baseline and after 4 and 24 weeks of treatment, and several of the patients also had a later scalp biopsy. Scalp clonality was compared across normal scalp (n=4), patchy alopecia areata scalp (n=8), and alopecia totalis/universalis scalp (n=8). Patients received tofacitinib for 6 to 18 months and were then followed off drug for 6 months to check for delayed response and recurrence. TCRbeta CDR3 regions were amplified by immunoSEQ multiplex PCR using 35 Vbeta forward and 13 Jbeta reverse primers. In both human patients and the C3H/HeJ mouse model, the study applied high-throughput TCRbeta sequencing to look at T cell clonal expansion in alopecia areata. RNA came from the PAXgene miRNA kit for fixed scalp, the miRNeasy kit for PBMCs, and the RNeasy kit for mouse skin.

Overall study results and their limits: Lesional scalp, especially in alopecia totalis/universalis, showed higher clonality and more expanded CD8+ clones than normal scalp, suggesting antigenic drive. Shared TCR sequences between patients were less evident than in mice, which may be partly attributable to HLA diversity in the patient population. Unlike mouse skin, where gammadelta T cells dominate, normal human skin contains resident alphabeta T cells that get sequenced too, which complicates analysis of the scalp TCR repertoire.

The library was generated by the immunoSEQ multiplex PCR assay. To provide template for TCR sequencing, every sample had RNA extracted and reverse transcribed into cDNA. First-strand cDNA was synthesized with SuperScript III using a 2:1 mix of oligo-dT and random hexamers. Amplification bias was assessed with a synthetic immune receptor repertoire, and residual bias was removed computationally. Per the original workflow: After raw reads were preprocessed to remove errors, the CDR3 was defined following IMGT conventions as running from the conserved cysteine to phenylalanine. To get clonality, Shannon entropy was normalized by log2 of the number of productive unique TCRs and the result was subtracted from 1. CD4 or CD8 identity of scalp clones was inferred by cross-referencing scalp TCRbeta sequences with sorted blood CD4 and CD8 repertoires. The source is immuneACCESS, and TCRdb retained only in-frame sequences with V and J called. Part of the clones is not carried over; for the studies checked, unresolved V genes explain less than half of this, and the remainder is unexplained. V, J and clone size are those of that table, while D and trimming were read from the DNA. This sample is represented by about 140,000 clones; about 47% of them were singletons. The ten largest account for less than 1% of the sample.

The origin of this receptor is a human donor with alopecia areata. Sample: CD4+ T cells sorted from blood, taken at week 0. The sequence joins TRBV5-4 to TRBJ1-1; a weak D assignment points to TRBD1 (5 bases agree). The DNA reads TGTGCCAGCAGCTTGGCCGGACACAACACTGAAGCTTTCTTT. Its amino acids are CASSLAGHNTEAFF.